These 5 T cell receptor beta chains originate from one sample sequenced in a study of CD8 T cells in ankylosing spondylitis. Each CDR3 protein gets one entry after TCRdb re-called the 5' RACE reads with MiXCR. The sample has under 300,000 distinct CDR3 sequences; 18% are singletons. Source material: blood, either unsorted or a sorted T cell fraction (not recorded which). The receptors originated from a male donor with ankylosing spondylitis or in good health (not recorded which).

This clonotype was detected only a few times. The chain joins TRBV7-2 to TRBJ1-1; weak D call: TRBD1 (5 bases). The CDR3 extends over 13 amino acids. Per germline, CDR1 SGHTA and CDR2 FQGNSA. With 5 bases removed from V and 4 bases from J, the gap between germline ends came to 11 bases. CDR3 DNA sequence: TGTGCCAGCAGCCTTGGGACTCCCACTGAAGCTTTCTTT. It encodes CASSLGTPTEAFF.

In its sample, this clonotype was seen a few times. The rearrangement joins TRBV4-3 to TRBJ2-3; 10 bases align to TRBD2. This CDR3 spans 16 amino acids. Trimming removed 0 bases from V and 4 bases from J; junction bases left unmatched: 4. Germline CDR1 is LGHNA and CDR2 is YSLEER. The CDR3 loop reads CASSQDSLAGADTQYF. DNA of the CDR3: TGCGCCAGCAGCCAAGATAGCCTAGCGGGGGCAGATACGCAGTATTTT.

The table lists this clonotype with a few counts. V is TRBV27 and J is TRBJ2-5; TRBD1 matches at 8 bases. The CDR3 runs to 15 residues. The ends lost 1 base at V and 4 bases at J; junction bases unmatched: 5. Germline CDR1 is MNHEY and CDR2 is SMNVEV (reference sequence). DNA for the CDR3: TGTGCCAGCAGTTTATGGTCACAGGGGGGAGAGACCCAGTACTTC. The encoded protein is CASSLWSQGGETQYF.

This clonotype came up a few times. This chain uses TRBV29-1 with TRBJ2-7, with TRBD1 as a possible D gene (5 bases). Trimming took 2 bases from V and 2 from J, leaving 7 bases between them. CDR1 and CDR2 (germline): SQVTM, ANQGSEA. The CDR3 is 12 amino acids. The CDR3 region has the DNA TGCAGCGTTGAACAGGACACCTACGAGCAGTACTTC. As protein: CSVEQDTYEQYF.

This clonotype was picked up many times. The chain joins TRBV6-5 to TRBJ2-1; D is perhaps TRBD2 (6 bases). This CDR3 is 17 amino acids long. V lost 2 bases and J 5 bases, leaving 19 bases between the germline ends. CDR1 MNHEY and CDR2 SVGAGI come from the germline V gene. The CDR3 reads CASSYLYRDSGHNEQFF. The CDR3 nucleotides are TGTGCCAGCAGTTACCTTTACCGGGACTCTGGCCACAATGAGCAGTTCTTC.